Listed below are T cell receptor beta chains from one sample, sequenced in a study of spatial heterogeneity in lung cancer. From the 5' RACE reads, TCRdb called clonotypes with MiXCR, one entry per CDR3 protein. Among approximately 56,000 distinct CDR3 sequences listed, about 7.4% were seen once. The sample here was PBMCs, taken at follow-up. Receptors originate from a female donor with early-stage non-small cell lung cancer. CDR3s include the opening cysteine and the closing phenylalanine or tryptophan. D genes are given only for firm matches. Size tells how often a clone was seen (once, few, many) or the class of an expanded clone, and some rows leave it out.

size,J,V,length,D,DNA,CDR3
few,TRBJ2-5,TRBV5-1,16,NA,TGCGCCAGCAGCTTGGCAAGTTTGGCCCTACGGGAGACCCAGTACTTC,CASSLASLALRETQYF
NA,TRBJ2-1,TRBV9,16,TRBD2,TGTGCCAGCAGCGGGACTAGCGGGGGCCGTCCCAATGAGCAGTTCTTC,CASSGTSGGRPNEQFF
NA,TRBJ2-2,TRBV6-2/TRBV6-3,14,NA,TGTGCCAGCAGTTACCCATATAGGTCTGGGGAGCTGTTTTTT,CASSYPYRSGELFF
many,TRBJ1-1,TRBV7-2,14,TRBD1,TGTGCCAGCAGCGGGGGACAGGGTTACACTGAAGCTTTCTTT,CASSGGQGYTEAFF
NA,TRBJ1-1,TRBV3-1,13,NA,TGTGCCAGCAGCCAAGCCCGGACTACTGAAGCTTTCTTT,CASSQARTTEAFF
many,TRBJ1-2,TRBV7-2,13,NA,TGTGCCAGCAGCTCAGGACAGCGCTATGGCTACACCTTC,CASSSGQRYGYTF
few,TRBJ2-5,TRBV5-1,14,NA,TGCGCCAGCAGCTTGGTCGGATTACAAGAGACCCAGTACTTC,CASSLVGLQETQYF
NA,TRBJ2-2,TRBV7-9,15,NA,TGTGCCAGCAGCTTAGGGTCACCGAACACCGGGGAGCTGTTTTTT,CASSLGSPNTGELFF
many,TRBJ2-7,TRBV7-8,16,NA,TGTGCCAGCAGCCCCCCCACGGGGGGCTCTCCTACGGAGCAGTACTTC,CASSPPTGGSPTEQYF
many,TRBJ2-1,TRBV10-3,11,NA,TGTGCCACCACGACTGCGAATGAGCAGTTCTTC,CATTTANEQFF
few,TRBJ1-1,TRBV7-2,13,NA,TGTGCCAGCAGCCCCCCGGGGCCCACTGAAGCTTTCTTT,CASSPPGPTEAFF
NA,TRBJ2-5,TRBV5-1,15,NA,TGCGCCAGCAGCGGGGGAGGAGGGCTCTCTGAGACCCAGTACTTC,CASSGGGGLSETQYF
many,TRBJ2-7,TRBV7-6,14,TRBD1,TGTGCCAGCAGCTTGATGAGACAGGGCGGGGAGCAGTACTTC,CASSLMRQGGEQYF
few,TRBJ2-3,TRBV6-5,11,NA,TGTGCCAGCCTAGGGACAGATACGCAGTATTTT,CASLGTDTQYF
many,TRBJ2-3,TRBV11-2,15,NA,TGTGCCAGCAGCCTCAGTGAGGGGCGCACAGATACGCAGTATTTT,CASSLSEGRTDTQYF
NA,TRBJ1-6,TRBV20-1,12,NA,TGCAGTGCTGTAGCCCATACTTCACCCCTCCACTTT,CSAVAHTSPLHF
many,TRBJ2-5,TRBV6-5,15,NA,TGTGCCAGCAGGCCCTGGGAGAGTATGGGGGAGACCCAGTACTTC,CASRPWESMGETQYF
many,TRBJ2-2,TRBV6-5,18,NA,TGTGCCAGCAGTGATACTGAGTACGGGACTCCGATCGACGGGGAGCTGTTTTTT,CASSDTEYGTPIDGELFF
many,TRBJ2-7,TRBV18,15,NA,TGTGCCAGCTCACCACCCGGGGCTGGTATCTACGAGCAGTACTTC,CASSPPGAGIYEQYF
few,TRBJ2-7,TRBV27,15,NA,TGTGCCAGCAGCTCGGGGCCGTTATCCTTCGACGAGCAGTACTTC,CASSSGPLSFDEQYF
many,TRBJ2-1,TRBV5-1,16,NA,TGCGCCAGCAGCTTGGATTTGGCGGGGAGCTACAATGAGCAGTTCTTC,CASSLDLAGSYNEQFF
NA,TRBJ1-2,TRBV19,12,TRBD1,TGTGCCACCGGGACAGGGAACTATGGCTACACCTTC,CATGTGNYGYTF
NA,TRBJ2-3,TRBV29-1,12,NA,TGCAGCGCCCGAGGGAGCACAGATACGCAGTATTTT,CSARGSTDTQYF
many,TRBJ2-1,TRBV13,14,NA,TGTGCCAGCAGCCCCAACCCGGAGGGTGGAGAGCAGTTCTTC,CASSPNPEGGEQFF
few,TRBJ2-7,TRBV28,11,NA,TGTGCCAGTCTAGGTGTTTACGAGCAGTACTTC,CASLGVYEQYF
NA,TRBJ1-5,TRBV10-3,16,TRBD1,TGTGCCATCAGTGAGACAGGCAGGGGGGTCAATCAGCCCCAGCATTTT,CAISETGRGVNQPQHF
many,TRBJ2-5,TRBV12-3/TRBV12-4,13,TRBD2,TGTGCCAGCAGCCTCGGGACTAGAGAGACCCAGTACTTC,CASSLGTRETQYF
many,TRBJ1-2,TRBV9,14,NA,TGTGCCAGCAGCGTAGCTGCCCAGTCTTCTGGCTACACCTTC,CASSVAAQSSGYTF
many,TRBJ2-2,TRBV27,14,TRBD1,TGTGCCAGCAGGCGACAGGGGTACACCGGGGAGCTGTTTTTT,CASRRQGYTGELFF
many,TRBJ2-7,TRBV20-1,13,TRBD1,TGCAGTGCTAGAAGGACAGGGTTGAGCGAGCAGTACTTC,CSARRTGLSEQYF
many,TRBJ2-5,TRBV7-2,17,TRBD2,TGTGCCAGCGGTCTAGGCTTACTAGCGGGGACGTTAGAGACCCAGTACTTC,CASGLGLLAGTLETQYF
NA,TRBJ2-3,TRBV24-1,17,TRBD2,TGTGCCACCCAGGGAGAGGCTAGCGGGGGGCCCACAGATACGCAGTATTTT,CATQGEASGGPTDTQYF
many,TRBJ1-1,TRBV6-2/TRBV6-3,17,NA,TGTGCCAGCAGTTACTCGCAGTTAAGGGCCTTGGACACTGAAGCTTTCTTT,CASSYSQLRALDTEAFF
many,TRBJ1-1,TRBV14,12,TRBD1,TGTGCCAGCAGCCAGACAGGGGTTGAAGCTTTCTTT,CASSQTGVEAFF
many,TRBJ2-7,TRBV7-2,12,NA,TGTGCCAGCAGCTTAACCGGGTACGAGCAGTACTTC,CASSLTGYEQYF
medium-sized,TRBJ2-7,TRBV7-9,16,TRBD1,TGTGCCAGCAGCTCATCCCCACAGGGGATCTCCTACGAGCAGTACTTC,CASSSSPQGISYEQYF
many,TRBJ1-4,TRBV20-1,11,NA,TGCAGTGCCCCCGTTTTCGGACAGCTGTTTTTT,CSAPVFGQLFF